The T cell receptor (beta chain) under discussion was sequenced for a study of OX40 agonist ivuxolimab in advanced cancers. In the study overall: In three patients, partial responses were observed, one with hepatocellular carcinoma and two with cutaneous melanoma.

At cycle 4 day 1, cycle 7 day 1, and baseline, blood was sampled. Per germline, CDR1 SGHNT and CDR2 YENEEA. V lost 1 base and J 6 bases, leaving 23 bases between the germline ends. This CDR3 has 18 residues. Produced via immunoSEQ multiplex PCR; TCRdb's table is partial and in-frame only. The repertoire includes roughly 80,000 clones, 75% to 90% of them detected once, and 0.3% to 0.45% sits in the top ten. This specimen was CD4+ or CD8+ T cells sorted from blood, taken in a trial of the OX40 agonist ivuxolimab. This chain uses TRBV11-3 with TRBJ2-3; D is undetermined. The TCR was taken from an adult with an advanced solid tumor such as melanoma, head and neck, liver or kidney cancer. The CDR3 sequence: CASSLGVLGRLALDTQYF. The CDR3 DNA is TGTGCCAGCAGCTTAGGGGTGTTGGGCAGGTTGGCGTTGGATACGCAGTATTTT.